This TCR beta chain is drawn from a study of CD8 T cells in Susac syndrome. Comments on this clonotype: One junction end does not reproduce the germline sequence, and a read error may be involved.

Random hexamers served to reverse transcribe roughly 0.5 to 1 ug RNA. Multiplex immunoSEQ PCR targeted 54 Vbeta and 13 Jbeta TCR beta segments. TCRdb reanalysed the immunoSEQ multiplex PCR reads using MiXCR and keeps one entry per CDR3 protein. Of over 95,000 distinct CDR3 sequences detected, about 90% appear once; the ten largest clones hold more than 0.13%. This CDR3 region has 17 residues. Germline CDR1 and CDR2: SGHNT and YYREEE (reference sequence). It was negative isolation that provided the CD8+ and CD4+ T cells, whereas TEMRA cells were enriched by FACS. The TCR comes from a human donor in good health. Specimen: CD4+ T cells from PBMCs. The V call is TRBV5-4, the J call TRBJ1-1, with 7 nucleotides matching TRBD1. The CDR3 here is CASSRRPGQQMNTEVFF. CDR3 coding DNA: TGTGCCAGCAGCCGCCGACCGGGACAGCAGATGAACACTGAAGTTTTCTTT.